One and the same sample provided the 13 T cell receptor beta chains below, sequenced in a study of blood T cell repertoires in COVID-19. Measured with immunoSEQ multiplex PCR; TCRdb has only the in-frame clones, and not every one. The sample contains some 190,000 clones, approximately 80% of which appear only once. The sequenced sample consisted of peripheral blood. Source of these receptors: a man in his 60s with acute or convalescent COVID-19.

This clone was seen a single time. A junction end diverges from the germline sequence, so it may reflect a read error. The chain recombines TRBV29-1 with TRBJ1-1, with a possible D match to TRBD1 (6 bases). This CDR3 spans 11 amino acids. Germline CDR1 SQVTM, CDR2 ANQGSEA. The CDR3 loop reads CSVARDTEAFF. CDR3 bases: TGCAGCGTGGCAAGGGACACAGAAGCTTTCTTT.

This chain links TRBV2 with TRBJ2-5, with 13 bases identical to TRBD2. V shed 6 bases, J shed 3 bases, and the junction held 16 bases outside the gene matches. Germline lookup yields CDR1 SNHLY and CDR2 FYNNEI. CDR3 length: 19 residues. The CDR3 DNA sequence: TGTGCCAGCAGCCATCTGGACACTAGCGGGAGGGTAAGGGAAGAGACCCAGTACTTC. It codes for CASSHLDTSGRVREETQYF.

The rearrangement links TRBV7-9 to TRBJ2-1; TRBD2 might be the D (5 bases). This CDR3 contains 13 residues. Deletions cut 3 bases from V and 10 bases from J, with 13 bases between. Germline CDR1 reads SEHNR; CDR2 reads FQNEAQ (reference sequence). The CDR3 spells CASSFSSLAEQFF. The CDR3 DNA follows: TGTGCCAGCAGCTTTTCTAGCTTGGCGGAGCAGTTCTTC.

The sample holds one count of this clone. V gene TRBV7-2 combines with J gene TRBJ1-6; possibly TRBD1 for D (5 bases). V was cut by 3 bases and J by 5 bases, with 11 bases left in between. Germline loops: CDR1 SGHTA, CDR2 FQGNSA. This CDR3 is built from 15 residues. The CDR3 region has the DNA TGTGCCAGCAGCTTTTTTGGGGCGAATAATTCACCCCTCCACTTT. Protein sequence: CASSFFGANNSPLHF.

The chain is built from TRBV18 and TRBJ2-3; no definite D call. This CDR3 has 11 amino acids. The V end was cut by 5 bases, the J end by 2 bases, with 2 bases between. Germline-derived CDR1 and CDR2 are KGHSH and LQKENI. Here the CDR3 DNA reads TGTGCCAGCTCATACACAGATACGCAGTATTTT. Protein: CASSYTDTQYF.

This chain's CDR3 is CSVEIGTGYGYTF. The DNA of the CDR3 is TGCAGCGTTGAAATCGGGACAGGGTATGGCTACACCTTC. The V gene is TRBV29-1, the J gene TRBJ1-2, with 9 bases that match TRBD1. The CDR3 spans 13 residues. V lost 2 bases to trimming and J lost 5 bases; unmatched junction nucleotides: 3. CDR1 SQVTM and CDR2 ANQGSEA come from the germline V gene.

Concerning this clone: The junction does not match germline at one end; this may be a read error. This CDR3 reads CATSSGQGADAQYF. The CDR3 DNA reads as TGTGCCACCAGCTCCGGACAGGGGGCAGATGCGCAGTATTTT. The rearrangement joins TRBV24-1 to TRBJ2-3, with 11 bases fitting TRBD1. Germline CDR1 is KGHDR and CDR2 is SFDVKD. This CDR3 has 14 amino acids.

The CDR3 sequence: CASKAGGGTDTQYF. CDR3 bases: TGTGCCAGCAAAGCGGGAGGGGGCACAGATACGCAGTATTTT. The chain employs TRBV6-5 and TRBJ2-3; the match to TRBD2 covers 10 bases. CDR1 and CDR2 from the germline V gene are MNHEY and SVGAGI. This CDR3 spans 14 amino acids. V shed 7 bases and J 1 base; nucleotides not matched to a gene: 2.

This clone was observed a few times. This chain links TRBV7-2 with TRBJ2-5, with 8 bases fitting TRBD2. The germline V gene has CDR1 SGHTA and CDR2 FQGNSA. Losses at the gene ends were 6 bases for V and 1 base for J; bases not matched to a gene: 10. The CDR3 totals 16 residues. The CDR3 sequence is CASSYQGTSFQETQYF. CDR3 bases: TGTGCCAGCAGTTACCAAGGGACTAGTTTCCAAGAGACCCAGTACTTC.

The genes are TRBV18 and TRBJ1-1; a possible D gene is TRBD1 (5 bases). In germline, CDR1 is KGHSH, CDR2 LQKENI. This CDR3 has 15 amino acids. V dropped 3 bases and J dropped 0 bases, with 11 bases sitting between them. CDR3 residues: CASSPGAGLNTEAFF. CDR3 nucleotide sequence: TGTGCCAGCTCACCCGGTGCGGGGCTGAACACTGAAGCTTTCTTT.

This clone has a handful of counts. The chain couples TRBV5-4 to TRBJ2-7, with 9 bases identical to TRBD1. The CDR3 is made up of 14 amino acids. Germline loops: CDR1 SGHNT, CDR2 YYREEE (reference sequence). V was clipped by 6 bases and J by 0 bases; unmatched bases: 4. The CDR3 nucleotides read TGTGCCAGCACCCCGACAGGGGGCTCCTACGAGCAGTACTTC. Translated: CASTPTGGSYEQYF.

J is TRBJ2-1 and V is TRBV9, with no clear D. Per the germline V gene, CDR1 is SGDLS and CDR2 is YYNGEE. The V end lost 3 bases, the J end lost 0 bases, and 7 bases lay between the germline ends. This CDR3 spans 14 amino acids. The CDR3: CASSGSSSYNEQFF. The CDR3 nucleotides are TGTGCCAGCAGCGGGTCGAGCTCCTACAATGAGCAGTTCTTC.

The V call is TRBV18, the J call TRBJ2-3; D ambiguous. There are 13 residues in the CDR3. Trimming removed 0 bases at V and 3 bases at J, with 4 bases between. Germline V gene sequence: CDR1 KGHSH, CDR2 LQKENI. The CDR3 DNA reads as TGTGCCAGCTCACCACCGCAGACAGATACGCAGTATTTT. Amino acid sequence: CASSPPQTDTQYF. Drawing the rest from reference TRBV18 and TRBJ2-3, the complete variable domain is NAGVMQNPRHLVRRRGQEARLRCSPMKGHSHVYWYRQLPEEGLKFMVYLQKENIIDESGMPKERFSAEFPKEGPSILRIQQVVRGDSAAYFCASSPPQTDTQYFGPGTRLTVL.